Listed below are T cell receptor beta chains from one sample, sequenced in a study of blood T cell repertoires in COVID-19. The data were produced by immunoSEQ multiplex PCR, yet TCRdb's version contains in-frame clones alone and is incomplete. Of a few hundred thousand clones listed, 75% to 90% are singletons. Sequenced input: peripheral blood. The receptor source for this set is a middle-aged woman who had recovered from COVID-19. Each CDR3 is given with its conserved first and last residue. Each record gives: J gene, clone size, V gene, D gene, CDR3 protein, CDR3 DNA. The D gene is left open where the match is weak. Clone size, where shown, is once, few, many, or a class for clones that have expanded.

j_call: TRBJ1-1
clone_size: few
v_call: TRBV10-1
d_call: -
cdr3_aa: CASSESSPLEAFF
cdr3_nt: TGCGCCAGCAGTGAGTCGTCACCTCTAGAAGCTTTCTTT

j_call: TRBJ2-3
clone_size: -
v_call: TRBV11-2
d_call: -
cdr3_aa: CASSFNSPPGTLSTDTQYF
cdr3_nt: TGTGCCAGCAGCTTCAACTCGCCCCCAGGGACTCTTAGCACAGATACGCAGTATTTT

j_call: TRBJ2-7
clone_size: -
v_call: TRBV4-1
d_call: -
cdr3_aa: CASSQWTENEQYF
cdr3_nt: TGCGCCAGCAGCCAATGGACAGAAAACGAGCAGTACTTC

j_call: TRBJ2-7
clone_size: -
v_call: TRBV6-6
d_call: -
cdr3_aa: CASSYLVRGDEQYF
cdr3_nt: TGTGCCAGCAGTTACCTTGTCAGGGGGGACGAGCAGTACTTC

j_call: TRBJ2-3
clone_size: -
v_call: TRBV4-2
d_call: TRBD2
cdr3_aa: CASSQVSSGVSRTDTQYF
cdr3_nt: TGTGCCAGCAGCCAAGTTTCTAGCGGGGTTAGCCGCACAGATACGCAGTATTTT

j_call: TRBJ2-3
clone_size: -
v_call: TRBV5-1
d_call: -
cdr3_aa: CASSLALSTDTQYF
cdr3_nt: TGCGCCAGCAGCTTGGCTCTTAGCACAGATACGCAGTATTTT

j_call: TRBJ2-1
clone_size: -
v_call: TRBV7-2
d_call: -
cdr3_aa: CASSLRATGTDEQFF
cdr3_nt: TGTGCCAGCAGCTTACGGGCCACGGGAACGGATGAGCAGTTCTTC

j_call: TRBJ1-5
clone_size: once
v_call: TRBV5-1
d_call: -
cdr3_aa: CASSSGGTGNQPQHF
cdr3_nt: TGCGCCAGCAGCTCAGGAGGGACGGGCAATCAGCCCCAGCATTTT

j_call: TRBJ2-1
clone_size: many
v_call: TRBV12-3/TRBV12-4
d_call: -
cdr3_aa: CASTGGVHNEQFF
cdr3_nt: TGTGCCAGCACCGGCGGGGTCCACAATGAGCAGTTCTTC

j_call: TRBJ1-1
clone_size: -
v_call: TRBV4-1
d_call: TRBD1
cdr3_aa: CASSQKDRGILF
cdr3_nt: TGCGCCAGCAGCCAAAAGGACAGGGGGATCTTGTTT

j_call: TRBJ1-5
clone_size: -
v_call: TRBV6-6
d_call: TRBD1
cdr3_aa: CASSYSTGTEGQPQHF
cdr3_nt: TGTGCCAGCAGTTACTCCACCGGGACAGAAGGTCAGCCCCAGCATTTT

j_call: TRBJ2-3
clone_size: -
v_call: TRBV7-9
d_call: TRBD2
cdr3_aa: CASSLAGGSGKSTDTQYF
cdr3_nt: TGTGCCAGCAGCTTAGCCGGGGGGAGCGGGAAAAGCACAGATACGCAGTATTTT

j_call: TRBJ2-2
clone_size: -
v_call: TRBV27
d_call: TRBD1
cdr3_aa: CASSSRQGYHLPGTGELFF
cdr3_nt: TGTGCCAGCAGTTCCCGACAGGGGTATCACTTGCCCGGCACCGGGGAGCTGTTTTTT

j_call: TRBJ2-2
clone_size: -
v_call: TRBV19
d_call: TRBD2
cdr3_aa: CASSKRLAGTGELFF
cdr3_nt: TGTGCCAGTAGTAAGCGACTAGCAGGCACCGGGGAGCTGTTTTTT

j_call: TRBJ2-7
clone_size: once
v_call: TRBV19
d_call: -
cdr3_aa: CASSISRGGPYEQYF
cdr3_nt: TGTGCCAGTAGTATTTCCCGTGGAGGCCCCTACGAGCAGTACTTC

j_call: TRBJ2-3
clone_size: -
v_call: TRBV7-3
d_call: TRBD2
cdr3_aa: CASSTRGEDTQYF
cdr3_nt: TGTGCCAGCAGCACCCGGGGGGAGGATACGCAGTATTTT

j_call: TRBJ2-7
clone_size: -
v_call: TRBV3-1/TRBV3-2
d_call: -
cdr3_aa: CASSQDSSGQYF
cdr3_nt: TGTGCCAGCAGCCAAGACTCATCGGGGCAGTACTTC

j_call: TRBJ2-1
clone_size: -
v_call: TRBV19
d_call: TRBD2
cdr3_aa: CASSIFLGTTSYNEQFF
cdr3_nt: TGTGCCAGTAGTATATTTCTCGGGACTACTTCGTACAATGAGCAGTTCTTC

j_call: TRBJ1-3
clone_size: few
v_call: TRBV5-1
d_call: -
cdr3_aa: CASSLVNPGGLDTIYF
cdr3_nt: TGCGCCAGCAGCTTGGTCAACCCGGGAGGGCTCGACACCATATATTTT

j_call: TRBJ1-5
clone_size: -
v_call: TRBV10-3
d_call: TRBD1
cdr3_aa: CAISETRTGTGVQPQHF
cdr3_nt: TGTGCCATCAGTGAGACGCGAACCGGGACAGGGGTTCAGCCCCAGCATTTT

j_call: TRBJ2-7
clone_size: -
v_call: TRBV7-6
d_call: TRBD1
cdr3_aa: CASSLAGRGPYEQYF
cdr3_nt: TGTGCCAGCAGCTTAGCCGGCAGGGGGCCCTACGAGCAGTACTTC

j_call: TRBJ2-1
clone_size: -
v_call: TRBV12-5
d_call: TRBD2
cdr3_aa: CASGLLPRGGPAEQFF
cdr3_nt: TGTGCTAGTGGTTTGTTACCGCGGGGAGGGCCAGCCGAGCAGTTCTTC

j_call: TRBJ2-5
clone_size: many
v_call: TRBV6-5
d_call: -
cdr3_aa: CASSYTTVPQETQYF
cdr3_nt: TGTGCCAGCAGTTACACGACAGTCCCCCAAGAGACCCAGTACTTC

j_call: TRBJ1-2
clone_size: few
v_call: TRBV9
d_call: -
cdr3_aa: CASSPAGPPSDYTF
cdr3_nt: TGTGCCAGCAGCCCCGCGGGGCCGCCTTCTGACTACACCTTC

j_call: TRBJ2-3
clone_size: -
v_call: TRBV6-5
d_call: -
cdr3_aa: CAYRGTPTDTQYF
cdr3_nt: TGTGCCTATAGGGGGACCCCCACAGATACGCAGTATTTT

j_call: TRBJ1-1
clone_size: -
v_call: TRBV7-8
d_call: -
cdr3_aa: CASSLGLPNTEAFF
cdr3_nt: TGTGCCAGCAGCTTAGGACTTCCGAACACTGAAGCTTTCTTT

j_call: TRBJ2-1
clone_size: -
v_call: TRBV2
d_call: -
cdr3_aa: CASSEAARNEQFF
cdr3_nt: TGTGCCAGCAGTGAGGCAGCTAGGAATGAGCAGTTCTTC

j_call: TRBJ2-2
clone_size: -
v_call: TRBV7-9
d_call: -
cdr3_aa: CASSLRQNTGELFF
cdr3_nt: TGTGCCAGCAGCTTAAGACAGAACACCGGGGAGCTGTTTTTT

j_call: TRBJ2-1
clone_size: -
v_call: TRBV30
d_call: -
cdr3_aa: CAWSVGGASYNEQFF
cdr3_nt: TGTGCCTGGAGTGTAGGGGGGGCCTCCTACAATGAGCAGTTCTTC

j_call: TRBJ1-1
clone_size: -
v_call: TRBV19
d_call: -
cdr3_aa: CASSRGRTNTEAFF
cdr3_nt: TGTGCCAGTAGTAGGGGGAGGACGAACACTGAAGCTTTCTTT